The 18 T cell receptor beta chains listed next were all sequenced from one sample in a study of T cell repertoires in cytomegalovirus infection. TCRdb reprocessed the reads with MiXCR, giving one entry per CDR3 protein. The sample has a few hundred thousand distinct CDR3 sequences, less than 30% seen once; the top ten hold about 13%. Sequencing input: PBMCs. The receptors here all came from a human donor in good health (CMV status not recorded). Some clones in this sample may be carry-over from other donors' samples.

This clonotype was counted many times. The rearrangement uses TRBV7-2 and TRBJ1-1; TRBD1 might be the D (6 bases). This CDR3 contains 15 residues. CDR1 is SGHTA and CDR2 is FQGNSA in the germline V gene. V was pared by 5 bases and J by 0 bases, with 13 bases between. The CDR3 region is CASSEQGTMNTEAFF. CDR3 nucleotide sequence: TGTGCCAGCAGCGAACAGGGTACCATGAACACTGAAGCTTTCTTT.

The chain joins TRBV28 to TRBJ1-4; no definite D call. This CDR3 contains 15 residues. Germline values: CDR1 MDHEN, CDR2 SYDVKM. Trimming left V 6 bases short and J 7 bases short, with 18 bases between. The CDR3: CASRLGNLRVEKLFF. In nucleotides, the CDR3 is TGTGCCAGCAGATTAGGGAACCTACGAGTTGAAAAACTGTTTTTT.

The chain employs TRBV7-9 and TRBJ1-1; TRBD1 aligns across 8 bases. The junction had 9 bases not matched to a gene; V was cut back by 5 bases and J by 4 bases. CDR3 length: 15 residues. Germline V lookup: CDR1 SEHNR, CDR2 FQNEAQ (reference sequence). CDR3 in amino acids: CASSIGQGGVTEAFF. CDR3 DNA: TGTGCCAGCAGCATCGGACAGGGTGGAGTCACTGAAGCTTTCTTT.

This clonotype came up a few times. The rearrangement uses TRBV7-9 and TRBJ1-2; perhaps TRBD1 as D (6 bases). Germline CDR1 and CDR2: SEHNR and FQNEAQ (reference sequence). The CDR3 length is 11 residues. Between the trimmed V and J ends, which lost 5 bases and 7 bases, there was a span of 8 bases. The CDR3 sequence: CASSARGGYTF. The CDR3 DNA reads as TGTGCCAGCAGCGCCAGGGGTGGCTACACCTTC.

There are a few counts of this clonotype. This chain joins TRBV4-3 and TRBJ2-3, with D possibly TRBD1 on 6 matching bases. Trimming shortened V by 3 bases and J by 0 bases, and 10 bases separated the two germline ends. Germline CDR1 LGHNA, CDR2 YSLEER. This CDR3 comprises 15 residues. The CDR3 loop reads CASSHGQISTDTQYF. CDR3 in DNA: TGCGCCAGCAGCCACGGACAGATTAGCACAGATACGCAGTATTTT.

This clonotype was seen only a few times. This chain links TRBV6-2 or TRBV6-3 with TRBJ2-7, with no clear D. The V gene's germline CDR1 is MNHEY and CDR2 SVGEGT. V lost 0 bases and J lost 2, with 17 bases in between. CDR3 length equals 17 residues. CDR3 residues: CASSYSIKLSATYEQYF. The DNA of the CDR3 is TGTGCCAGCAGTTACTCGATAAAGCTTTCGGCAACCTACGAGCAGTACTTC.

This clonotype was seen only a few times. For the CDR3, the DNA is TGTGCCAGCAGCTTGGCCCCTGAAGGACAAGGCTATGGCTACACCTTC. It codes for CASSLAPEGQGYGYTF. The chain couples TRBV5-6 to TRBJ1-2; weak D call: TRBD1 (5 bases). The CDR3 extends over 16 amino acids. V gave up 0 bases and J gave up 4 bases, with 16 bases separating them. CDR1 is SGHDT, CDR2 YYEEEE, per germline. Full variable domain (missing parts from reference TRBV5-6 and TRBJ1-2): DAGVTQSPTHLIKTRGQQVTLRCSPKSGHDTVSWYQQALGQGPQFIFQYYEEEERQRGNFPDRFSGHQFPNYSSELNVNALLLGDSALYLCASSLAPEGQGYGYTFGSGTRLTVV.

The gene calls are TRBV6-1 and TRBJ1-5, with D hard to call. CDR3 length equals 13 residues. V was cut by 4 bases and J by 0 bases, with 4 bases left in between. CDR1 and CDR2 (germline): MNHNS, SASEGT. The CDR3 reads CASSVSSNQPQHF. The CDR3 nucleotides read TGTGCCAGCAGTGTCAGTAGCAATCAGCCCCAGCATTTT.

The chain uses TRBV28 and TRBJ1-2; TRBD1 matches 8 bases. J was trimmed by 2 bases and V by 6 bases; bases with no gene match: 14. The CDR3 sequence is 17 residues long. The germline V gene has CDR1 MDHEN and CDR2 SYDVKM. The CDR3 here is CASSFAGGATFNYGYTF. DNA for the CDR3: TGTGCCAGCAGCTTCGCAGGGGGCGCGACTTTCAACTATGGCTACACCTTC.

The table lists this clonotype with a few counts. The CDR3 loop is CASSSLSLAGGSTNEQFF. The CDR3 nucleotides are TGTGCCAGCAGCTCATTATCCCTAGCGGGAGGGTCTACGAATGAGCAGTTCTTC. The chain joins TRBV11-2 to TRBJ2-1, with 12 bases fitting TRBD2. Germline V CDR1 and CDR2: SGHAT, FQNNGV. This CDR3 contains 18 residues. V trimming: 4 bases; J trimming: 7 bases; junction bases outside the gene matches: 14.

This clonotype was counted ten times or more. The CDR3 bases are TGTGCCAGCAGCTTGGGAACTAATGAAAAACTGTTTTTT. Translating it yields CASSLGTNEKLFF. The gene calls are TRBV7-2 and TRBJ1-4, with no clear D. Germline V CDR1 and CDR2: SGHTA, FQGNSA. Trimming took 3 bases from V and 1 from J, leaving 3 bases between them. There are 13 residues in the CDR3.

This clonotype was seen a few times. The chain combines TRBV7-3 with TRBJ2-3, with 7 nucleotides matching TRBD1. J lost 4 bases, V lost 6 bases, and 7 bases had no gene match. The CDR3 covers 14 residues. Germline V gene lookup returns CDR1 SGHTA and CDR2 FQGTGA. The CDR3 DNA follows: TGTGCCAGCAGTTTGGGGGACAGATCAGATACGCAGTATTTT. This codes for CASSLGDRSDTQYF.

This chain connects TRBV12-3 or TRBV12-4 to TRBJ2-3; 12 bases map to TRBD2. CDR3 length: 19 residues. The trim removed 3 bases at V and 1 base at J, leaving 11 bases unmatched. The CDR3 coding sequence is TGTGCCAGCAGTTTGGGCGGGACTAGCGGGTTCAGAGGCACAGATACGCAGTATTTT. Amino acids: CASSLGGTSGFRGTDTQYF.

This clonotype was seen a few times. This chain links TRBV4-1 with TRBJ2-1; 9 bases line up with TRBD2. Germline V gene lookup returns CDR1 MGHRA and CDR2 YSYEKL. J gave up 9 bases and V 1 base, and 13 bases lay outside the gene matches. The CDR3 extends over 17 amino acids. The CDR3 DNA reads as TGCGCCAGCAGCCAAGCTCAAGCGGGAGGTCCCGTTGGTGAGCAGTTCTTC. Amino acid sequence: CASSQAQAGGPVGEQFF.

In this sample, this clonotype turned up a few times. The chain combines TRBV7-9 with TRBJ2-2; a weak D match, TRBD2 (6 bases). Trimming removed 1 base at V and 1 base at J, with 13 bases between. Germline lookup yields CDR1 SEHNR and CDR2 FQNEAQ (reference sequence). This CDR3 contains 17 residues. The CDR3 coding sequence is TGTGCCAGCAGCTTAGGTTCCGGGACTCTGAACACCGGGGAGCTGTTTTTT. Translating gives CASSLGSGTLNTGELFF.

This clonotype was observed a handful of times. The V gene is TRBV14, the J gene TRBJ2-3, with D perhaps TRBD2 (6 bases). V gave up 1 base and J gave up 0 bases, with 11 bases separating them. Germline V gene lookup returns CDR1 SGHDN and CDR2 FVKESK. The CDR3 loop spans 16 amino acids. CDR3 bases: TGTGCCAGCAGCCAAGTCCGGGGGAGGAGCACAGATACGCAGTATTTT. Amino acids: CASSQVRGRSTDTQYF.

V usage is TRBV4-3 and J usage is TRBJ2-3; D is uncertain. The V end was cut by 1 base, the J end by 8 bases, with 13 bases between. This CDR3 contains 14 residues. Germline V gives CDR1 LGHNA, CDR2 YSLEER. CDR3 in DNA: TGCGCCAGCAGCCAAGGCCAGCACGCAGTTACGCAGTATTTT. Protein product: CASSQGQHAVTQYF.

Only a few counts were recorded for this clonotype. The rearrangement links TRBV28 to TRBJ2-3; 11 nucleotides match TRBD2. V gave up 5 bases and J gave up 6 bases; unmatched junction bases: 10. The CDR3 sequence is 16 residues long. Germline loops: CDR1 MDHEN, CDR2 SYDVKM. The CDR3, as DNA: TGTGCCAGCAGTCCAACTAGCGGGAGTTATCGGGATACGCAGTATTTT. Its translation: CASSPTSGSYRDTQYF. The full variable domain, its missing parts supplied by reference TRBV28 and TRBJ2-3, is DVKVTQSSRYLVKRTGEKVFLECVQDMDHENMFWYRQDPGLGLRLIYFSYDVKMKEKGDIPEGYSVSREKKERFSLILESASTNQTSMYLCASSPTSGSYRDTQYFGPGTRLTVL.